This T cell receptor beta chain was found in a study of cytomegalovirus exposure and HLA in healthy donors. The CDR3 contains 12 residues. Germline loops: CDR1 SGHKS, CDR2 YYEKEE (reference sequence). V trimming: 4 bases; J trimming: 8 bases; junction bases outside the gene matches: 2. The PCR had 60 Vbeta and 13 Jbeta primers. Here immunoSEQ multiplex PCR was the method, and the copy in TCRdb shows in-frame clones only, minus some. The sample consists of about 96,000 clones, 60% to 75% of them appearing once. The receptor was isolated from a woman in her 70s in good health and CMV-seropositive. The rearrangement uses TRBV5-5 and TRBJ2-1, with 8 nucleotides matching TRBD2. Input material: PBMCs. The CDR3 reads CASSPGGDEQFF. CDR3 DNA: TGTGCCAGCAGCCCCGGGGGGGATGAGCAGTTCTTC.